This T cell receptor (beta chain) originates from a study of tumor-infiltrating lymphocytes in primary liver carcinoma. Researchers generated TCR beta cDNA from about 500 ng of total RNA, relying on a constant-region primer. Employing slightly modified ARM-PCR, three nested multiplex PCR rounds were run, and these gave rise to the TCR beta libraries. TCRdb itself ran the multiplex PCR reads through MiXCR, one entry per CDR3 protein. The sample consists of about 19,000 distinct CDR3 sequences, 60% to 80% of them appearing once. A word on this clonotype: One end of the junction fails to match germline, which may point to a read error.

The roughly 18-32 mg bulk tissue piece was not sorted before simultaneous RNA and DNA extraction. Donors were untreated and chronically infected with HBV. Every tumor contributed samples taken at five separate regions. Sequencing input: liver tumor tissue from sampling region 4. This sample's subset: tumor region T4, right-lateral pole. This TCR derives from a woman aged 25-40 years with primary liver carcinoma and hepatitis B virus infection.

CDR3 in amino acids: CASSSYPCPYVYEHYF. DNA for the CDR3: TGTGCCAGCAGCTCTTATCCGTGTCCCTACGTCTACGAGCATTACTTC. The V and J genes are TRBV11-2 and TRBJ2-7; D remains ambiguous. This CDR3 spans 16 amino acids. The V gene's germline CDR1 is SGHAT and CDR2 FQNNGV.